The clone carrying this T cell receptor (beta chain) was seen only a few times. Its antigen is as yet unknown. V was clipped by 9 bases and J by 0 bases; unmatched bases: 10. Looked up from germline, CDR1 is MNHEY and CDR2 is SVGAGI. The CDR3 totals 15 residues. Patients all relapsed after autologous stem cell transplantation, and there was variation in brentuximab vedotin exposure. Complete response, partial response or progressive disease was each patient's best response. The data were produced by immunoSEQ multiplex PCR, yet TCRdb's version contains in-frame clones alone and is incomplete. Among tens of thousands of clones listed, around three quarters were seen once. This entry is derived from a study of PD-1 blockade in classical Hodgkin lymphoma. Study-level results: Compared with healthy donors, newly diagnosed patients reportedly showed lower baseline TCR diversity. Exclusion was the outcome for patients who began nivolumab under 1 year after ASCT. TCR diversity in CD4+, not CD8+, cells rose significantly by C4D1.

The V gene is TRBV6-5, the J gene TRBJ1-1; 7 nucleotides line up with TRBD1. The clonotype comes from a human donor with classical Hodgkin lymphoma. Sequencing was performed on peripheral blood mononuclear cells (PBMCs), taken before the second cycle of nivolumab. Here the CDR3 DNA reads TGTGCCAGTTCGACAGGGCCTCCCTTGAACACTGAAGCTTTCTTT. Translated, it gives CASSTGPPLNTEAFF.